This T cell receptor beta chain was obtained from a study of shared clonotypes between healthy human individuals. Study background: CD4 naive cells filled three plates per donor, CD4 memory three, CD8 naive two and CD8 memory one.

This CDR3 comprises 13 residues. Germline CDR1 and CDR2: SGHRS and YFSETQ. V gave up 3 bases and J gave up 7 bases; unmatched junction bases: 5. The repertoire was sequenced with immunoSEQ multiplex PCR; TCRdb's copy has only in-frame clones and lacks some. The sample comprises roughly 650,000 clones, more than 95% of which are singletons, and 0.045% to 0.06% rests with the top ten. The TCR sequence derives from a woman aged 25 to 39 in good health. The chain links TRBV5-1 to TRBJ1-2; 8 bases line up with TRBD1. Sequences were obtained from naive CD4+ T cells sorted from blood. Subset reported: CD45RA+ positively selected. CDR3 in DNA: TGCGCCAGCAGCTCACAGGGGGAAGGTGGCTACACCTTC. As protein: CASSSQGEGGYTF.